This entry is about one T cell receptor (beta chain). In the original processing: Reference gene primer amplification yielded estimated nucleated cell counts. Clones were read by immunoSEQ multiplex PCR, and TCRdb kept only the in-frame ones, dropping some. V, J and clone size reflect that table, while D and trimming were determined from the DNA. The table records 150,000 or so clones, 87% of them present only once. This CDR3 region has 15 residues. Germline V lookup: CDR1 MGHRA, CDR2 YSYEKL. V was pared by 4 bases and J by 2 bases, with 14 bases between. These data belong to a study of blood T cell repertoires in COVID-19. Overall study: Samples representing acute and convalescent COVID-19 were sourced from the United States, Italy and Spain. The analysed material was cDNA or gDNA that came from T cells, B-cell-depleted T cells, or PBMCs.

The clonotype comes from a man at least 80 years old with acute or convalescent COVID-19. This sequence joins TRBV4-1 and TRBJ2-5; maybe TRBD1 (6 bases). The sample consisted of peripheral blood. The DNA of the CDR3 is TGCGCCAGCAGCCTGAAATTGACAGGACAAGAGACCCAGTACTTC. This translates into CASSLKLTGQETQYF.